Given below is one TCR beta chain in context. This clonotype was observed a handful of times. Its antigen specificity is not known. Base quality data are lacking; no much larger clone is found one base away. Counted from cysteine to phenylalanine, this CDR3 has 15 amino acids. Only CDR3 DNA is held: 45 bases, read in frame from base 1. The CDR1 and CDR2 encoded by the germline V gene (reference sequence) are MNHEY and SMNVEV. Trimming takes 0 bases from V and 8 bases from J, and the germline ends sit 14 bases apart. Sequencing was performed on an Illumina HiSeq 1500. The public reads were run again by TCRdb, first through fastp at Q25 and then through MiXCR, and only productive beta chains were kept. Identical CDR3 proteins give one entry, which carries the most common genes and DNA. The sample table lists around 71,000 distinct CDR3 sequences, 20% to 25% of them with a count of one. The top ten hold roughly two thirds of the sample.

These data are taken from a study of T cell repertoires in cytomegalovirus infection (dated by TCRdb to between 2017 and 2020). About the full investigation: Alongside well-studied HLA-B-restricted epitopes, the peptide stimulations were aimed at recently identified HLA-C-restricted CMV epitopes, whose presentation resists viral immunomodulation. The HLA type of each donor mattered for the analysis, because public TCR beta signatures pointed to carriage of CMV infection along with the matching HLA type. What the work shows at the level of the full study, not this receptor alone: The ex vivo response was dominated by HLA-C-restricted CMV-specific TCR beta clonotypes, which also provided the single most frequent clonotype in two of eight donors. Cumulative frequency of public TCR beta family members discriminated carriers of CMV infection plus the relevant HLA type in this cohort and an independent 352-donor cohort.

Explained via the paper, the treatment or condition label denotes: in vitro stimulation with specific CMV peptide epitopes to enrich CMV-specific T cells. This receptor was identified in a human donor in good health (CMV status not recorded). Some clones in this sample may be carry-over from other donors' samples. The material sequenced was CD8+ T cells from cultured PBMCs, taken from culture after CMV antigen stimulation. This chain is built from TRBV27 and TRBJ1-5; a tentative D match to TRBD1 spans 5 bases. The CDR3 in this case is CASSLSGPSYEPQHF. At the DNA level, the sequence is TGTGCCAGCAGTTTATCGGGACCCTCGTATGAGCCCCAGCATTTT.